This is a list of T cell receptor beta chains from one sample in a study of T cell repertoires in cytomegalovirus infection. Their cognate antigens are unknown. TCRdb re-called the reads with MiXCR, one entry per CDR3 protein. The sample lists 360,000 or so distinct CDR3 sequences; 34% were seen once. Sequencing used cultured PBMCs, obtained from culture after CMV antigen stimulation. These receptor sequences come from a human donor in good health (CMV status not recorded). Some clones in this sample may be carry-over from other donors' samples. CDR3s include the opening cysteine and the closing phenylalanine or tryptophan. The D gene is left open where the match is weak. Clone size appears in some rows only: once, few, many, or a class for an expanded clone.

V gene: TRBV7-8
clone size: few
CDR3 length: 14
D gene: NA
J gene: TRBJ2-3
CDR3 protein: CASTEPRLADTQYF
CDR3 DNA: TGTGCCAGCACCGAACCTAGACTGGCAGATACGCAGTATTTT

V gene: TRBV7-6
clone size: NA
CDR3 length: 20
D gene: TRBD2
J gene: TRBJ2-2
CDR3 protein: CASSPTGTSGRARVTGELFF
CDR3 DNA: TGTGCCAGCAGCCCAACCGGGACTAGCGGGAGGGCCAGGGTCACCGGGGAGCTGTTTTTT

V gene: TRBV5-4
clone size: few
CDR3 length: 16
D gene: NA
J gene: TRBJ1-4
CDR3 protein: CASSPSPAGSNEKLFF
CDR3 DNA: TGTGCCAGCAGCCCCAGTCCTGCAGGGTCTAATGAAAAACTGTTTTTT

V gene: TRBV20-1
clone size: NA
CDR3 length: 13
D gene: TRBD1
J gene: TRBJ2-5
CDR3 protein: CSARGDRVETQYF
CDR3 DNA: TGCAGTGCTAGAGGGGACAGGGTGGAGACCCAGTACTTC

V gene: TRBV5-1
clone size: NA
CDR3 length: 15
D gene: NA
J gene: TRBJ1-2
CDR3 protein: CASSLVFGVNYGYTF
CDR3 DNA: TGCGCCAGCAGCTTGGTCTTCGGGGTTAACTATGGCTACACCTTC

V gene: TRBV27
clone size: few
CDR3 length: 14
D gene: NA
J gene: TRBJ2-3
CDR3 protein: CASSYSLGTDTQYF
CDR3 DNA: TGTGCCAGCAGTTACTCTCTGGGCACAGATACGCAGTATTTT

V gene: TRBV2
clone size: NA
CDR3 length: 14
D gene: TRBD1
J gene: TRBJ2-7
CDR3 protein: CASSDGTGGHEQYF
CDR3 DNA: TGTGCCAGCAGTGATGGGACAGGGGGTCACGAGCAGTACTTC

V gene: TRBV27
clone size: NA
CDR3 length: 15
D gene: NA
J gene: TRBJ1-5
CDR3 protein: CASSLRGLANQPQHF
CDR3 DNA: TGTGCCAGCAGTTTAAGAGGGCTAGCAAATCAGCCCCAGCATTTT

V gene: TRBV10-3
clone size: few
CDR3 length: 16
D gene: NA
J gene: TRBJ1-1
CDR3 protein: CAISEFTGSLNTEAFF
CDR3 DNA: TGTGCCATCAGTGAATTTACGGGGAGTCTGAACACTGAAGCTTTCTTT

V gene: TRBV4-1
clone size: NA
CDR3 length: 15
D gene: NA
J gene: TRBJ2-3
CDR3 protein: CASSQDPGPSDTQYF
CDR3 DNA: TGTGCCAGCAGCCAAGATCCGGGTCCTTCAGATACGCAGTATTTT

V gene: TRBV28
clone size: NA
CDR3 length: 15
D gene: TRBD2
J gene: TRBJ2-3
CDR3 protein: CASTSGGRETDTQYF
CDR3 DNA: TGTGCCAGCACCTCCGGCGGGAGGGAGACAGATACGCAGTATTTT

V gene: TRBV7-2
clone size: NA
CDR3 length: 16
D gene: NA
J gene: TRBJ2-1
CDR3 protein: CASSSYLGESYNEQFF
CDR3 DNA: TGTGCCAGCAGCTCCTACTTGGGGGAATCCTACAATGAGCAGTTCTTC

V gene: TRBV7-8
clone size: few
CDR3 length: 14
D gene: NA
J gene: TRBJ1-1
CDR3 protein: CASSSLDGNTEAFF
CDR3 DNA: TGTGCCAGCAGCTCGTTAGACGGTAACACTGAAGCTTTCTTT

V gene: TRBV18
clone size: NA
CDR3 length: 14
D gene: NA
J gene: TRBJ1-1
CDR3 protein: CASSPSIKEHEAFF
CDR3 DNA: TGTGCCAGCTCACCAAGTATTAAGGAACATGAAGCTTTCTTT

V gene: TRBV4-3
clone size: few
CDR3 length: 17
D gene: TRBD2
J gene: TRBJ2-1
CDR3 protein: CASSQSGSISSYNEQFF
CDR3 DNA: TGCGCCAGCAGCCAGAGCGGGAGTATCTCCTCCTACAATGAGCAGTTCTTC

V gene: TRBV2
clone size: few
CDR3 length: 19
D gene: TRBD1
J gene: TRBJ2-6
CDR3 protein: CASSEAGTGGPSGANVLTF
CDR3 DNA: TGTGCCAGCAGTGAAGCCGGGACAGGGGGTCCCTCTGGGGCCAACGTCCTGACTTTC

V gene: TRBV19
clone size: NA
CDR3 length: 13
D gene: NA
J gene: TRBJ2-3
CDR3 protein: CASSHPGPNTQYF
CDR3 DNA: TGTGCCAGTAGTCACCCGGGACCGAATACACAGTATTTT

V gene: TRBV4-1
clone size: NA
CDR3 length: 16
D gene: TRBD2
J gene: TRBJ2-3
CDR3 protein: CASSRTSDVTTDTQYF
CDR3 DNA: TGCGCCAGCAGCCGGACTAGCGACGTGACCACAGATACGCAGTATTTT

V gene: TRBV7-2
clone size: NA
CDR3 length: 14
D gene: NA
J gene: TRBJ2-7
CDR3 protein: CASSLGDKVYEQYF
CDR3 DNA: TGTGCCAGCAGCTTAGGGGACAAAGTCTACGAGCAGTACTTC

V gene: TRBV6-2/TRBV6-3
clone size: NA
CDR3 length: 15
D gene: TRBD1
J gene: TRBJ2-1
CDR3 protein: CASSAYDRGDNEQFF
CDR3 DNA: TGTGCCAGCAGCGCCTACGACAGGGGGGACAATGAGCAGTTCTTC

V gene: TRBV7-9
clone size: NA
CDR3 length: 13
D gene: NA
J gene: TRBJ1-3
CDR3 protein: CASSSGAGNTIYF
CDR3 DNA: TGTGCCAGCAGTTCAGGGGCTGGAAACACCATATATTTT

V gene: TRBV20-1
clone size: NA
CDR3 length: 17
D gene: TRBD2
J gene: TRBJ2-1
CDR3 protein: CSASPPGGMSSYNEQFF
CDR3 DNA: TGCAGTGCTTCCCCCCCGGGGGGGATGAGCTCCTACAATGAGCAGTTCTTC